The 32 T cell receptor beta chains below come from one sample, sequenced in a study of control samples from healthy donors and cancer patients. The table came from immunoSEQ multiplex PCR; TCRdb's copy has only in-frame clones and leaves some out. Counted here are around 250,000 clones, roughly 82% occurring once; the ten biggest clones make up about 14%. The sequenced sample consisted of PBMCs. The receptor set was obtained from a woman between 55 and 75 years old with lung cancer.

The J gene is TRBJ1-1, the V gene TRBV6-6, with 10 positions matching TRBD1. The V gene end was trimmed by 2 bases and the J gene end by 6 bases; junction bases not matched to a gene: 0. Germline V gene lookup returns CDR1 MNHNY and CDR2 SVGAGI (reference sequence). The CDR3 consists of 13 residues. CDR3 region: CASSYGTGAEAFF. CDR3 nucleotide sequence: TGTGCCAGCAGTTACGGGACAGGGGCTGAAGCTTTCTTT.

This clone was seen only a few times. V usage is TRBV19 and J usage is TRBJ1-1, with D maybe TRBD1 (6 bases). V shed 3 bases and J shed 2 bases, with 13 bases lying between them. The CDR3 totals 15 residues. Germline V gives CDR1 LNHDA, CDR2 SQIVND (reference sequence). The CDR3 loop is CASSMDRNPNTEAFF. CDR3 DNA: TGTGCCAGTAGTATGGACAGAAACCCTAACACTGAAGCTTTCTTT.

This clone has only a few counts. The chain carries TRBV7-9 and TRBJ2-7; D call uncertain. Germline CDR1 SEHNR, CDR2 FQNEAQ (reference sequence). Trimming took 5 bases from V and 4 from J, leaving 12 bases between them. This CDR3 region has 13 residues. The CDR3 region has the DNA TGTGCCAGCAGCCCCGGCCAGCTTTACGAGCAGTACTTC. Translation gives CASSPGQLYEQYF.

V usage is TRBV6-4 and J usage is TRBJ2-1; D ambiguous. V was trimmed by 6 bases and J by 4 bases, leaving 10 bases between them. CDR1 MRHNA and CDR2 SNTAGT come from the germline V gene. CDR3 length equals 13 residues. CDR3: CASSASTYNEQFF. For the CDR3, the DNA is TGTGCCAGCAGCGCTTCTACGTACAATGAGCAGTTCTTC.

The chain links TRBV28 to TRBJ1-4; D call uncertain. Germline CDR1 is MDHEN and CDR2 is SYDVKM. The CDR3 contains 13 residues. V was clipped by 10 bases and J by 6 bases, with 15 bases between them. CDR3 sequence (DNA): TGTGCCATTTTCTCCCCCGGGGATGAAAAACTGTTTTTT. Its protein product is CAIFSPGDEKLFF.

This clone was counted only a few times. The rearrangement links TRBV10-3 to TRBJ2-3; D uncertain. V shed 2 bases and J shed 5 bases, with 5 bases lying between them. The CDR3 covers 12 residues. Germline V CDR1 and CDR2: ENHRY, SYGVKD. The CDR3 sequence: CAISETQDTQYF. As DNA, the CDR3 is TGTGCCATCAGTGAGACTCAAGATACGCAGTATTTT.

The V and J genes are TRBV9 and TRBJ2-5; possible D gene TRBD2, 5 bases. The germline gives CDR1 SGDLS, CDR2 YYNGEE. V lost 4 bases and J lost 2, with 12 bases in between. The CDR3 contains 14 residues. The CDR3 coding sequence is TGTGCCAGCAGCCGCATGTCGGGGCAAGAGACCCAGTACTTC. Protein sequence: CASSRMSGQETQYF.

CDR3 residues: CASSLSGVVNSPLHF. DNA of the CDR3: TGTGCCAGCAGTTTATCCGGAGTGGTTAATTCACCCCTCCACTTT. The V call is TRBV27, the J call TRBJ1-6; D is uncertain. The germline V gene encodes CDR1 MNHEY and CDR2 SMNVEV (reference sequence). Trimming cost V 0 bases and J 6 bases, with 9 bases left between them. The CDR3 covers 15 residues.

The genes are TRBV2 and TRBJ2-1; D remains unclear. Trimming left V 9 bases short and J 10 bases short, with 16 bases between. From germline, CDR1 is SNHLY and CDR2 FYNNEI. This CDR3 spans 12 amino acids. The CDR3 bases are TGTGCCAGTTCCCCCTCCCGTAAAGAGCAGTTCTTC. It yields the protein CASSPSRKEQFF.

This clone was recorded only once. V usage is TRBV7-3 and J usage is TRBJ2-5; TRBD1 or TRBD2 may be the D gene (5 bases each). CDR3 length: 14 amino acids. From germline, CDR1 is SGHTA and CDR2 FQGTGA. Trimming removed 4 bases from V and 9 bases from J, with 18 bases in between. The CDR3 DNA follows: TGTGCCAGCAGCTCATCCGGGACCGTTGGTTCCCAGTACTTC. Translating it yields CASSSSGTVGSQYF.

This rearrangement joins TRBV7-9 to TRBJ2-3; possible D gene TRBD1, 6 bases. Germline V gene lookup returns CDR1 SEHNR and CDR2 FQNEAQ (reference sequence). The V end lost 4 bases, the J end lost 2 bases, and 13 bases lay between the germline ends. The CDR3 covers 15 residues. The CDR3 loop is CASSWPGDPTDTQYF. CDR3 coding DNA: TGTGCCAGCAGCTGGCCAGGGGATCCCACAGATACGCAGTATTTT. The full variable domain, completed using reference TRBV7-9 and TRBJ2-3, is DTGVSQNPRHKITKRGQNVTFRCDPISEHNRLYWYRQTLGQGPEFLTYFQNEAQLEKSRLLSDRFSAERPKGSFSTLEIQRTEQGDSAMYLCASSWPGDPTDTQYFGPGTRLTVL.

CDR3 nucleotides: TGCGCCAGCAGCTTGGGGGGCCCATCAGGCGAAAAACTGTTTTTT. Translating gives CASSLGGPSGEKLFF. V and J are TRBV5-1 and TRBJ1-4, with D perhaps TRBD1 (5 bases). Trimming left V 0 bases short and J 8 bases short, with 14 bases between. The CDR3 loop spans 15 amino acids. Germline V gene sequence: CDR1 SGHRS, CDR2 YFSETQ.

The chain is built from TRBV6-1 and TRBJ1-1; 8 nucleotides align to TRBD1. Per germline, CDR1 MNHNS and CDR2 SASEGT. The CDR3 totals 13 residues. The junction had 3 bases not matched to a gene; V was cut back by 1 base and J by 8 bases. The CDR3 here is CASSEVQGAEAFF. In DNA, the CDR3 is TGTGCCAGCAGTGAAGTCCAGGGGGCCGAAGCTTTCTTT.

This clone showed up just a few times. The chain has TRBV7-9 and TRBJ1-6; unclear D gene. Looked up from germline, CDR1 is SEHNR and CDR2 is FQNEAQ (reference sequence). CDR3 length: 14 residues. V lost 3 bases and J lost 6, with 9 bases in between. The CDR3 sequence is CASSFYSLNSPLHF. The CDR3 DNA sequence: TGTGCCAGCAGCTTTTACAGTCTTAATTCACCCCTCCACTTT.

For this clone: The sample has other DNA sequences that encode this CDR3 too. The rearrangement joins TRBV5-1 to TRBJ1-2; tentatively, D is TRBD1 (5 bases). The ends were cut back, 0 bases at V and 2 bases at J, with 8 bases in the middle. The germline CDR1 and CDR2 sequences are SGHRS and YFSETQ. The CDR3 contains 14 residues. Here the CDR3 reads CASSLDPGNYGYTF. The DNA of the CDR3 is TGCGCCAGCAGCTTGGATCCAGGGAACTATGGCTACACCTTC.

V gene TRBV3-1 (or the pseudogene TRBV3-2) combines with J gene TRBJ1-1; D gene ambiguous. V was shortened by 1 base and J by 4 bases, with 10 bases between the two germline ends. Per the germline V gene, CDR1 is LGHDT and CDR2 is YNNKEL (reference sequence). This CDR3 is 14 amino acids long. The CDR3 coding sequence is TGTGCCAGCAGCCAAGCTGTCAGGTTCACTGAAGCTTTCTTT. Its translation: CASSQAVRFTEAFF.

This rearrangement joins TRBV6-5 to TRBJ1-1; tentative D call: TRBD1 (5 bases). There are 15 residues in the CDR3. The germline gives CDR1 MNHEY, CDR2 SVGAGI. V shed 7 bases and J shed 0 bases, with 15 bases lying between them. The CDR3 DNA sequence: TGTGCCAGCACCGAAAGGGGCCACGTGAACACTGAAGCTTTCTTT. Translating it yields CASTERGHVNTEAFF.

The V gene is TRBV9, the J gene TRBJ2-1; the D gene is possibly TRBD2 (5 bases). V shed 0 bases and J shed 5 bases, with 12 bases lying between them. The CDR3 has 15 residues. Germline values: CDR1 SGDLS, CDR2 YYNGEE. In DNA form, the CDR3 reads TGTGCCAGCAGCGTAGACGACTACTTTAACAATGAGCAGTTCTTC. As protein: CASSVDDYFNNEQFF.

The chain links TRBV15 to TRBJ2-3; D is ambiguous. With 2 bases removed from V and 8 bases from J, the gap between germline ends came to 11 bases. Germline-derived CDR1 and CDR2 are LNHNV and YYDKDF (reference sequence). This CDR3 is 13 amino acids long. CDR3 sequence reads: CATSRPPPATQYF. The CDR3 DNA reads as TGTGCCACCAGCAGACCCCCCCCCGCTACGCAGTATTTT. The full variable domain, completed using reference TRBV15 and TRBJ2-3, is DAMVIQNPRYQVTQFGKPVTLSCSQTLNHNVMYWYQQKSSQAPKLLFHYYDKDFNNEADTPDNFQSRRPNTSFCFLDIRSPGLGDTAMYLCATSRPPPATQYFGPGTRLTVL.

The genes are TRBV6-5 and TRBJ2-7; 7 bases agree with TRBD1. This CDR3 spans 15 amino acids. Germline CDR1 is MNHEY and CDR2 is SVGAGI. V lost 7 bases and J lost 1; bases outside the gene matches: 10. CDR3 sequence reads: CASTRTGSGSYEQYF. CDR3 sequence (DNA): TGTGCCAGCACACGGACAGGTTCCGGTTCCTACGAGCAGTACTTC.

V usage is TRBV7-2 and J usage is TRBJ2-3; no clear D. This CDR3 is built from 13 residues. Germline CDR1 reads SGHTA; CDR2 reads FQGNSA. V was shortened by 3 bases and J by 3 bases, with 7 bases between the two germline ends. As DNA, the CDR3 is TGTGCCAGCAGCTTGGGTCTGACAGATACGCAGTATTTT. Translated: CASSLGLTDTQYF.

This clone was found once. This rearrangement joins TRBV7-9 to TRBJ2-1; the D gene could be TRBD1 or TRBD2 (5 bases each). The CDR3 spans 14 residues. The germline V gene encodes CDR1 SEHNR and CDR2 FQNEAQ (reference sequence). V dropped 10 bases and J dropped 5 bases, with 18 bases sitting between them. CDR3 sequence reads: CATQEGLFDNEQFF. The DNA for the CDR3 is TGTGCCACCCAAGAGGGGCTATTCGACAATGAGCAGTTCTTC.

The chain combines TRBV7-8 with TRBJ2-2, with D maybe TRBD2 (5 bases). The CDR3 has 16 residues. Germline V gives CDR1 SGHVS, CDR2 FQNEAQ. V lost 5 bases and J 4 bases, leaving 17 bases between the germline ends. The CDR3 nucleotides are TGTGCCAGCAGCCCCGCGGGTTCCTGGATCACCGGGGAGCTGTTTTTT. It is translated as CASSPAGSWITGELFF.

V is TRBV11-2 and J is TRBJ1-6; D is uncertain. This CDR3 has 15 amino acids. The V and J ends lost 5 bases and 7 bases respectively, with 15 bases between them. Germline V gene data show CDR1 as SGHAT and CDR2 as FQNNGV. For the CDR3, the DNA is TGTGCCAGCAGCATCGACACCGGGAGGAATTCACCCCTCCACTTT. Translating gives CASSIDTGRNSPLHF.

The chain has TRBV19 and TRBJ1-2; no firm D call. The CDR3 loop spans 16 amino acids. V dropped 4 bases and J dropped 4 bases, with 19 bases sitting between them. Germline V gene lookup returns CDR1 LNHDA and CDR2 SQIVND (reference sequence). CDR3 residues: CASSKPRSGIGYGYTF. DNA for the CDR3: TGTGCCAGTAGTAAACCCCGGTCCGGGATCGGCTATGGCTACACCTTC.

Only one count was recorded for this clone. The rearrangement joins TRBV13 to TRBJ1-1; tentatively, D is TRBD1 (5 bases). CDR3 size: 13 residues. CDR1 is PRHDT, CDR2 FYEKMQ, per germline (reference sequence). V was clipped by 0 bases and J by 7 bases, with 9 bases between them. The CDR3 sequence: CASSLGPGGEAFF. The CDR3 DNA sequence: TGTGCCAGCAGCTTAGGCCCGGGGGGTGAAGCTTTCTTT.

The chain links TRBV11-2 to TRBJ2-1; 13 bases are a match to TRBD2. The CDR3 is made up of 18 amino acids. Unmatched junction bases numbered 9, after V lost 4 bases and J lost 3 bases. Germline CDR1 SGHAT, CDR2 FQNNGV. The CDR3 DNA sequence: TGTGCCAGCAGCTCCCCCGGGACTAGCGGGATGTTCTACAATGAGCAGTTCTTC. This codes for CASSSPGTSGMFYNEQFF.

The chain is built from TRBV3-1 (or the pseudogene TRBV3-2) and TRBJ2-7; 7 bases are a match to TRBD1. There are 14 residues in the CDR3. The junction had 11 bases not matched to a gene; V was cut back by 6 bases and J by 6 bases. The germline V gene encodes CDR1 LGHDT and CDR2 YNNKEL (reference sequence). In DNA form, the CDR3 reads TGTGCCAGCAGTGCCCGGGACAGATTAAGCGAGCAGTACTTC. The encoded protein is CASSARDRLSEQYF.

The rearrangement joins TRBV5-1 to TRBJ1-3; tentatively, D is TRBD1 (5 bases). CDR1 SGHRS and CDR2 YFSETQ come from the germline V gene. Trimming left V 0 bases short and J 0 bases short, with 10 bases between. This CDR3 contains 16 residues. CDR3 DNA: TGCGCCAGCAGCTTGGTGGTAGGGGCCTCTGGAAACACCATATATTTT. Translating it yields CASSLVVGASGNTIYF.

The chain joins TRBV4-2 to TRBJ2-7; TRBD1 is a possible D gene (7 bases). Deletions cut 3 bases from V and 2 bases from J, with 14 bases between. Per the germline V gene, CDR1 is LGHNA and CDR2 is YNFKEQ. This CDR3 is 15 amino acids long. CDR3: CASSHQGGNAYEQYF. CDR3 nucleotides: TGTGCCAGCAGCCACCAGGGGGGAAACGCCTACGAGCAGTACTTC.

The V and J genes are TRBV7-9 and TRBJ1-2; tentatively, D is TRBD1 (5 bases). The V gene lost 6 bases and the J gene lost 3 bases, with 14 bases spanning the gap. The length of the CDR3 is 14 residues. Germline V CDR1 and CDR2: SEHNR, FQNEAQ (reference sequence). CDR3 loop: CASRPPTGDYGYTF. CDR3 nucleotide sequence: TGTGCCAGCAGGCCACCAACGGGGGACTATGGCTACACCTTC.

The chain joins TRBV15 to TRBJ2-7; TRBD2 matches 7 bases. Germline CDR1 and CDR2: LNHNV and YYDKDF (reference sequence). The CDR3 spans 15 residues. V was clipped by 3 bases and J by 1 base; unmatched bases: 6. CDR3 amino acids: CATSRGGDGSYEQYF. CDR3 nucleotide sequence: TGTGCCACCAGCAGGGGGGGGGACGGGTCCTACGAGCAGTACTTC. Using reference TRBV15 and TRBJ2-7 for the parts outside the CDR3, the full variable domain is DAMVIQNPRYQVTQFGKPVTLSCSQTLNHNVMYWYQQKSSQAPKLLFHYYDKDFNNEADTPDNFQSRRPNTSFCFLDIRSPGLGDTAMYLCATSRGGDGSYEQYFGPGTRLTVT.